This note documents a single T cell receptor beta chain sequence. This sample is part of a study of OX40 agonist ivuxolimab in advanced cancers. Assay used: immunoSEQ multiplex PCR; TCRdb lists only in-frame clones, some missing. Of just under 9,000 clones in the sample, about 87% are singletons; the top ten hold 15% to 20%. The CDR3 is 10 amino acids. Germline values: CDR1 MDHEN, CDR2 SYDVKM. The ends were cut back, 2 bases at V and 9 bases at J, with 2 bases in the middle. The V call is TRBV28, the J call TRBJ1-5; D uncertain. The sequencing used CD4+ or CD8+ T cells sorted from blood, collected in a trial of the OX40 agonist ivuxolimab. The TCR was taken from an adult with an advanced solid tumor such as melanoma, head and neck, liver or kidney cancer. The CDR3 DNA reads TGTGCCAGCAGTTTACGGCCCCAGCATTTT. It encodes CASSLRPQHF.